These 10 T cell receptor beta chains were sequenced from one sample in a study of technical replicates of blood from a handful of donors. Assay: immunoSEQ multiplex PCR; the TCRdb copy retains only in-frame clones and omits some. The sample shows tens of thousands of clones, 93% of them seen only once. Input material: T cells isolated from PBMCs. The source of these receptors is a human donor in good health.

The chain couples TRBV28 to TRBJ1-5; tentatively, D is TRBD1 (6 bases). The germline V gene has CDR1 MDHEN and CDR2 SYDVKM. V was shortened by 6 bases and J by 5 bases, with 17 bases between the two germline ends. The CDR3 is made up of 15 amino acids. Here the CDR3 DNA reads TGTGCCAGCAGACCGTTTACAGGGAGCGATCAGCCCCAGCATTTT. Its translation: CASRPFTGSDQPQHF.

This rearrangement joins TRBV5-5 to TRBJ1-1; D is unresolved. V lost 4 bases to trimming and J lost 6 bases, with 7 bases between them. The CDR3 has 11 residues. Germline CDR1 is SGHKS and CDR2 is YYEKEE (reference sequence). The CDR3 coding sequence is TGTGCCAGCAGCCCCTCGGCTGAAGCTTTCTTT. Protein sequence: CASSPSAEAFF.

The CDR3 reads CASRPTGQGTDTQYF. In nucleotides, the CDR3 is TGCGCCAGCAGACCCACGGGACAGGGCACAGATACGCAGTATTTT. This sequence joins TRBV5-1 and TRBJ2-3; 8 nucleotides align to TRBD1. This CDR3 is built from 15 residues. With 5 bases clipped from V and 1 base from J, the junction kept 6 bases outside the gene matches. Germline CDR1 is SGHRS and CDR2 is YFSETQ. The whole variable domain, filled in from reference TRBV5-1 and TRBJ2-3, reads KAGVTQTPRYLIKTRGQQVTLSCSPISGHRSVSWYQQTPGQGLQFLFEYFSETQRNKGNFPGRFSGRQFSNSRSEMNVSTLELGDSALYLCASRPTGQGTDTQYFGPGTRLTVL.

CDR3 region: CASSQDAGADTQYF. DNA for the CDR3: TGTGCCAGCAGCCAAGATGCGGGGGCAGATACGCAGTATTTT. The chain recombines TRBV4-2 with TRBJ2-3, with 7 bases lining up with TRBD2. This CDR3 region has 14 residues. V trimming: 0 bases; J trimming: 4 bases; junction bases outside the gene matches: 1. Germline-derived CDR1 and CDR2 are LGHNA and YNFKEQ.

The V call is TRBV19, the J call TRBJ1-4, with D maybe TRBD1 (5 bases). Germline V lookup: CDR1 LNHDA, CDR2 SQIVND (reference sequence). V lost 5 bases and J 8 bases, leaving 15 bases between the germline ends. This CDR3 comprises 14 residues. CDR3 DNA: TGTGCCAGTAGTGGCGGGGCTCGTGGCGAAAAACTGTTTTTT. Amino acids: CASSGGARGEKLFF. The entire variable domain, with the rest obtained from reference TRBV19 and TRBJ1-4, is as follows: DGGITQSPKYLFRKEGQNVTLSCEQNLNHDAMYWYRQDPGQGLRLIYYSQIVNDFQKGDIAEGYSVSREKKESFPLTVTSAQKNPTAFYLCASSGGARGEKLFFGSGTQLSVL.

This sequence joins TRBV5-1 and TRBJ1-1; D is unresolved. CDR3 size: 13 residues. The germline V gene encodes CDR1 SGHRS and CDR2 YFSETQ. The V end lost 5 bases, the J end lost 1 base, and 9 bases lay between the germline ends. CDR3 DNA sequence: TGCGCCAGCAGAGCTCGCGGGAACACTGAAGCTTTCTTT. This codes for CASRARGNTEAFF.

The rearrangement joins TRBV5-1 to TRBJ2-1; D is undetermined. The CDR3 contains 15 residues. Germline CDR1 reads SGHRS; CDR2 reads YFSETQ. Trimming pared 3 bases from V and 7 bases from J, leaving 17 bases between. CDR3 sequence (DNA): TGCGCCAGCAGCTCCCCGTCGGTCCCTTTGAATGAGCAGTTCTTC. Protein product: CASSSPSVPLNEQFF.

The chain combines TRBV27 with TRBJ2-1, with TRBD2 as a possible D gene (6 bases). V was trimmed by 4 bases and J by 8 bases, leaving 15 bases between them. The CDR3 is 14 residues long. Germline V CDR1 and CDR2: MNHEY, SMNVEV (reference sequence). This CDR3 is CASSWRGGWDEQFF. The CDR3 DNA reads TGTGCCAGCAGTTGGAGGGGCGGTTGGGATGAGCAGTTCTTC.

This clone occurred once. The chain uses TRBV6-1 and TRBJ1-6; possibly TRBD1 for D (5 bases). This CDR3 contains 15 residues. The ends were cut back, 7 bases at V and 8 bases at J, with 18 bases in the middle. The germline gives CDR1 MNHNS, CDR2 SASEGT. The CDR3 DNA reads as TGTGCCAGCACCGCGTTAGGCAGGGTGGATTCACCCCTCCACTTT. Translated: CASTALGRVDSPLHF.

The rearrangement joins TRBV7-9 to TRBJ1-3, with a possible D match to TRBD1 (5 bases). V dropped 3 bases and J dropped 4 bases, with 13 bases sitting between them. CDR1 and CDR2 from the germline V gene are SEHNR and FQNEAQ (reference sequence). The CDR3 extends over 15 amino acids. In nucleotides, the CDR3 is TGTGCCAGCAGCTTGGAGGGGATCTTAGGAAACACCATATATTTT. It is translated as CASSLEGILGNTIYF. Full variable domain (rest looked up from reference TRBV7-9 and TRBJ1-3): DTGVSQNPRHKITKRGQNVTFRCDPISEHNRLYWYRQTLGQGPEFLTYFQNEAQLEKSRLLSDRFSAERPKGSFSTLEIQRTEQGDSAMYLCASSLEGILGNTIYFGEGSWLTVV.